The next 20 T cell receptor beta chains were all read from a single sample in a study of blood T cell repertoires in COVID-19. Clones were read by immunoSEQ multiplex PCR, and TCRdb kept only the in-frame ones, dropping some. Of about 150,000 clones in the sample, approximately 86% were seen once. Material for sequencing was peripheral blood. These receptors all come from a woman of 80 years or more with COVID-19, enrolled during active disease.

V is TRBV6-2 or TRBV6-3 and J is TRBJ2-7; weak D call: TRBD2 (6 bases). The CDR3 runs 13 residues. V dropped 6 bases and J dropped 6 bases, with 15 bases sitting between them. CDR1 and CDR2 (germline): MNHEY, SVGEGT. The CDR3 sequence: CASSILGGSEQYF. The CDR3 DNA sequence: TGTGCCAGCAGCATCTTAGGAGGGAGCGAGCAGTACTTC.

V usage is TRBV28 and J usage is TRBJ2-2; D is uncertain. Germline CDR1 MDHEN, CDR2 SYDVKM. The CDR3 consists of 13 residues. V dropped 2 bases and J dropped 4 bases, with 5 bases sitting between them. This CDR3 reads CASSLEITGELFF. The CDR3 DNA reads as TGTGCCAGCAGTTTAGAGATCACCGGGGAGCTGTTTTTT.

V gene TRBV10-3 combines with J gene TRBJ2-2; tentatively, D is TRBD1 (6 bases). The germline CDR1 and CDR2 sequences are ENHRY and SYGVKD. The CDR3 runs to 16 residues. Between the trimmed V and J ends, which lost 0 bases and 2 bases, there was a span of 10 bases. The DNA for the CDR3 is TGTGCCATCAGTGAGTCGGGGACACCTAACACCGGGGAGCTGTTTTTT. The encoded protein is CAISESGTPNTGELFF.

The DNA of the CDR3 is TGTGCCACCAGCAGAGATCTACTAGCGGGGAACAATGAGCAGTTCTTC. The encoded protein is CATSRDLLAGNNEQFF. V gene TRBV15 combines with J gene TRBJ2-1, with 10 bases identical to TRBD2. The V segment lost 0 bases and the J segment 5 bases; nucleotides outside the gene matches: 4. The CDR3 spans 16 residues. The V gene's germline CDR1 is LNHNV and CDR2 YYDKDF (reference sequence).

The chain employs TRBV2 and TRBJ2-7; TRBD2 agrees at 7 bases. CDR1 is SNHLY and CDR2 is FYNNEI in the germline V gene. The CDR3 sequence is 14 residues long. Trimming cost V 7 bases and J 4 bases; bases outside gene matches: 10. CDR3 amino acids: CASTLERGEYEQYF. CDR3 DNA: TGTGCCAGCACCCTGGAGCGGGGAGAATACGAGCAGTACTTC.

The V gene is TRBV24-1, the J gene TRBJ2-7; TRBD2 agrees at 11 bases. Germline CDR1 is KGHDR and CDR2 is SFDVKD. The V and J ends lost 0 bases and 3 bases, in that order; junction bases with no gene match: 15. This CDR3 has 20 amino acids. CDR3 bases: TGTGCCACCAGTGATTTGAATAGACAGGTGGGACTAGCGGAGAACTACGAGCAGTACTTC. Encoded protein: CATSDLNRQVGLAENYEQYF.

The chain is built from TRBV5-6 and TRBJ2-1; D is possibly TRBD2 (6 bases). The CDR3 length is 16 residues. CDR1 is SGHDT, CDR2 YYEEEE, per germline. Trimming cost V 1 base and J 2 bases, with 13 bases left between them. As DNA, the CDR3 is TGTGCCAGCAGCTTGCGAGGTAGCGGCGCCTACAATGAGCAGTTCTTC. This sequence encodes CASSLRGSGAYNEQFF. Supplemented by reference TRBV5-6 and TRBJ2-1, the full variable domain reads DAGVTQSPTHLIKTRGQQVTLRCSPKSGHDTVSWYQQALGQGPQFIFQYYEEEERQRGNFPDRFSGHQFPNYSSELNVNALLLGDSALYLCASSLRGSGAYNEQFFGPGTRLTVL.

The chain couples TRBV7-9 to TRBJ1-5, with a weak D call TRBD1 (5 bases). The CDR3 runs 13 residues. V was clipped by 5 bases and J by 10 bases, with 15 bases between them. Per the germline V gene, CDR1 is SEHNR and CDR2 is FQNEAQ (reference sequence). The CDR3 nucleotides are TGTGCCAGCAGCCCCAGGGTCTTAATTCCCCAGCATTTT. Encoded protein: CASSPRVLIPQHF. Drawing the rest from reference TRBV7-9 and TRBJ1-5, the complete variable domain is DTGVSQNPRHKITKRGQNVTFRCDPISEHNRLYWYRQTLGQGPEFLTYFQNEAQLEKSRLLSDRFSAERPKGSFSTLEIQRTEQGDSAMYLCASSPRVLIPQHFGDGTRLSIL.

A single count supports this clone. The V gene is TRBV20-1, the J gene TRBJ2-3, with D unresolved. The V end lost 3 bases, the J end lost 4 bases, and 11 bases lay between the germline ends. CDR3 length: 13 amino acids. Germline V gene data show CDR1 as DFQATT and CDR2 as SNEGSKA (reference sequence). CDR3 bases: TGCAGTGCTAGTATCCTCTCCCCAGATACGCAGTATTTT. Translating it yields CSASILSPDTQYF.

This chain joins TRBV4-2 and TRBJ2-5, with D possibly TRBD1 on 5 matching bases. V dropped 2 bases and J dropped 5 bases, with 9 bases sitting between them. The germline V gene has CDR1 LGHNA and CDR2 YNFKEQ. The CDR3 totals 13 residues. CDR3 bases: TGTGCCAGCAGCCAAAGGCAGGGTGAGACCCAGTACTTC. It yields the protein CASSQRQGETQYF.

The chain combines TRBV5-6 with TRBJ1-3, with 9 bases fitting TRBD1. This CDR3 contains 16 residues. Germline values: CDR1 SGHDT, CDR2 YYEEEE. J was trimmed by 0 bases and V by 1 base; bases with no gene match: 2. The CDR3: CASSLSGQGSGNTIYF. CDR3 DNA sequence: TGTGCCAGCAGCTTGTCGGGACAGGGCTCTGGAAACACCATATATTTT.

The CDR3 here is CASSYTGGASFF. Here the CDR3 DNA reads TGTGCCAGCAGTTACACAGGGGGCGCGTCTTTCTTT. This chain joins TRBV6-5 and TRBJ1-1, with 9 nucleotides matching TRBD1. Per the germline V gene, CDR1 is MNHEY and CDR2 is SVGAGI. V shed 2 bases, J shed 12 bases, and the junction held 4 bases outside the gene matches. There are 12 residues in the CDR3.

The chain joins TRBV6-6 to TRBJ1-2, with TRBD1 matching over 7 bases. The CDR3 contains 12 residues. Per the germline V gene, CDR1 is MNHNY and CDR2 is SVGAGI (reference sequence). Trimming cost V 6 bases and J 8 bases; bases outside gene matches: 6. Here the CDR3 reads CASSTGERGYTF. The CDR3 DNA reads TGTGCCAGCAGCACAGGGGAAAGGGGCTACACCTTC.

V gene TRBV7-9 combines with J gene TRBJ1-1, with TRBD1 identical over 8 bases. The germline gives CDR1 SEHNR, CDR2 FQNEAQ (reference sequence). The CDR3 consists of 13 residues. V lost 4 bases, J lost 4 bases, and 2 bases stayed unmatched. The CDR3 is CASSSRGLTEAFF. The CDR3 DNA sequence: TGTGCCAGCAGCTCCAGGGGGCTCACTGAAGCTTTCTTT.

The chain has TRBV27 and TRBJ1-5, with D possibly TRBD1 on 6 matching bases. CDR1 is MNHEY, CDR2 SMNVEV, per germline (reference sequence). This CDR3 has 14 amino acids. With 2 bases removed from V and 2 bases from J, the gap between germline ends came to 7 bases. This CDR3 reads CASSLNRGNQPQHF. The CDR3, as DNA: TGTGCCAGCAGTTTAAACAGGGGCAATCAGCCCCAGCATTTT.

For the CDR3, the DNA is TGTGCCAGCACCCCCGCCGGGACAGATACGCAGTATTTT. It codes for CASTPAGTDTQYF. The V call is TRBV11-1, the J call TRBJ2-3; D is unclear. Germline V CDR1 and CDR2: SGHAT, FQDESV (reference sequence). V lost 7 bases, J lost 3 bases, and 11 bases lay in between. The CDR3 runs to 13 residues.

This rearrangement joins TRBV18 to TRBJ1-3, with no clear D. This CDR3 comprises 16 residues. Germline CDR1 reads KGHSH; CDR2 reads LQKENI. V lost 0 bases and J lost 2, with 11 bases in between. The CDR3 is CASSPPIRVAGNTIYF. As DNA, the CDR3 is TGTGCCAGCTCACCACCAATTCGGGTTGCTGGAAACACCATATATTTT.

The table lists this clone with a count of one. The CDR3 DNA reads as TGTGCCAGCAGTCCGACAGGGCGCGGGACTGAAGCTTTCTTT. The encoded protein is CASSPTGRGTEAFF. The chain links TRBV6-5 to TRBJ1-1; 7 bases fit TRBD1. The ends lost 5 bases at V and 5 bases at J; junction bases unmatched: 8. Germline loops: CDR1 MNHEY, CDR2 SVGAGI. There are 14 residues in the CDR3.

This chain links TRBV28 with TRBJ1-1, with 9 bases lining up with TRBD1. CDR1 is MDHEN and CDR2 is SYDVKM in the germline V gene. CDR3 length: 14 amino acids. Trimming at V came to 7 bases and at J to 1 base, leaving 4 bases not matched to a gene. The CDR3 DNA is TGTGCCAGCAAGGGACAGGGTGGGAACACTGAAGCTTTCTTT. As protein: CASKGQGGNTEAFF.

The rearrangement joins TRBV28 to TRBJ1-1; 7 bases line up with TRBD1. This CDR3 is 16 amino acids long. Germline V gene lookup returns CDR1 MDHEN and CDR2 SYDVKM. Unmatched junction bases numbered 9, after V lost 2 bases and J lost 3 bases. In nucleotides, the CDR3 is TGTGCCAGCAGTTTAGGCGGAGGGGGCGGAGACACTGAAGCTTTCTTT. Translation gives CASSLGGGGGDTEAFF.